The present entry profiles one T cell receptor (beta chain) with its context. A junction end diverges from the germline sequence, so it may reflect a read error. This entry comes from a study of blood T cell repertoires in COVID-19. Study-wide background: The cDNA or gDNA used as material had been derived from T cells, B-cell-depleted T cells, or PBMCs.

In the study's own analysis: Amplifying reference gene primers gave estimates of nucleated cell counts. Clones were sequenced by immunoSEQ multiplex PCR, and TCRdb holds only the in-frame ones, with some missing. The DNA was the basis for D and trimming; V, J and clone size are from that table. Among about 210,000 clones listed, roughly 87% were seen once. Those enrolled, adults aged roughly 18 to 89 years, came from 24 US areas. Cohorts were assigned according to the clinical history that participants reported. Per germline, CDR1 SGHAT and CDR2 FQNNGV. CDR3 size: 11 residues. This chain uses TRBV11-2 with TRBJ2-1; the D is unclear. The source is a man between 18 and 29 years old with acute COVID-19. The sample comprised PBMCs or T cells enriched from blood (not recorded which). The CDR3 DNA follows: TGTGCCAGCAGCTCCAACAATGAGCAGTTCTTC. Its protein is CASSSNNEQFF.